The text below deals with one T cell receptor (beta chain). As yet, its antigen is unknown. V was cut by 6 bases and J by 10 bases, with 13 bases left in between. This CDR3 spans 12 amino acids. Germline CDR1 MNHEY, CDR2 SVGEGT. The data are from a study of response to subunit inactivated influenza vaccine. Study results and caveats: Each seasonal influenza vaccination, the authors suggested, recruits few new T cells.

TCRdb re-derived calls from the RT-PCR reads in MiXCR, one entry per CDR3 protein. The profile shows 300,000 to 350,000 distinct CDR3 sequences, over 20% of them singletons. The clonotype was recovered from a man aged 45 to 75 who received an inactivated influenza vaccine. The gene calls are TRBV6-2 or TRBV6-3 and TRBJ2-1; possible D gene TRBD2, 5 bases. The sequencing here drew on PBMCs from blood, taken approximately 22 months after vaccination. CDR3 region: CASSQLDVEQFF. In nucleotides, the CDR3 is TGTGCCAGCAGCCAACTAGACGTAGAGCAGTTCTTC.